This TCR beta chain came from a study of radiotherapy plus CTLA-4 blockade in lung cancer. Study details: Objective response was observed in roughly a sixth of patients, and disease control in less than 35%.

This table comes from immunoSEQ multiplex PCR, and its TCRdb copy is limited to in-frame clones, with some not included. The table has 50,000 to 65,000 clones, around four fifths seen once. The germline V gene has CDR1 LNHDA and CDR2 SQIVND (reference sequence). This CDR3 spans 17 amino acids. The J segment lost 0 bases and the V segment lost 3 bases, leaving 5 bases of the junction unmatched. About this clone: What it binds is unknown.

Patients had chemo-refractory metastatic non-small-cell lung cancer and received focal radiation plus CTLA-4 blockade that used ipilimumab. Study-level findings and limits: Expansion of tumor-derived TCR clones was observed in blood after radiotherapy plus ipilimumab.

The V gene is TRBV19, the J gene TRBJ2-2, with 9 nucleotides matching TRBD2. This TCR was recovered from a human donor with non-small cell lung cancer whose response to radiotherapy plus ipilimumab could not be evaluated. This specimen consisted of peripheral blood, obtained from a patient treated with radiotherapy plus ipilimumab. CDR3 sequence: CASSMWTSASNTGELFF. CDR3 DNA sequence: TGTGCCAGTAGTATGTGGACTAGCGCCTCGAACACCGGGGAGCTGTTTTTT.